The TCR beta chain described here comes from a study of glioma-infiltrating T cells after dendritic cell vaccination. Stated time point: after dendritic cell vaccination, including at tumor progression/relapse. Measured with immunoSEQ multiplex PCR; TCRdb has only the in-frame clones, and not every one. The sample records roughly 85,000 clones, roughly 85% being singletons. There are 14 residues in the CDR3. Germline CDR1 reads SGHTS; CDR2 reads YDEGEE. The ends were cut back, 3 bases at V and 4 bases at J, with 13 bases in the middle. The sequence derives from a human donor with glioblastoma. The material was blood, obtained after dendritic cell vaccination. The genes are TRBV5-8 and TRBJ1-1, with D perhaps matching TRBD1 (6 bases). DNA of the CDR3: TGTGCCAGCAGCTACAGGGAGGGGAGCACTGAAGCTTTCTTT. Residues: CASSYREGSTEAFF.